Listed below are T cell receptor beta chains from one sample, sequenced in a study of identical twins. TCRdb called the 5' RACE reads again in MiXCR, with one record for every CDR3 protein. The sample lists 500,000 to 700,000 distinct CDR3 sequences, 7.1% occurring once. In addition, the sample was reused for a study of yellow fever vaccine responses in identical twins.

Sequenced sample: PBMCs. The receptors originated from a woman younger than 30 in good health. The CDR3 runs from the conserved cysteine through the conserved F or W. The D gene is left open where the match is weak. Size tells how often a clone was seen (once, few, many) or the class of an expanded clone, and some rows leave it out.

>TRBV12-3/TRBV12-4|TRBJ1-1|.|many
CASSLKDTEAFF
TGTGCCAGCAGCTTAAAAGACACTGAAGCTTTCTTT
>TRBV15|TRBJ2-5|.|many
CATSRDAGYGETQYF
TGTGCCACCAGCAGAGATGCGGGGTATGGAGAGACCCAGTACTTC
>TRBV15|TRBJ2-5|.|few
CATSRDHSSAKTQYF
TGTGCCACCAGCAGAGATCACAGTTCGGCCAAGACCCAGTACTTC
>TRBV5-1|TRBJ2-2|.|.
CASRPAGTGNAGELFF
TGCGCCAGCAGACCCGCAGGGACTGGGAACGCCGGGGAGCTGTTTTTT
>TRBV4-2|TRBJ2-7|TRBD1|many
CASSDNRGPYEQYF
TGTGCCAGCAGCGACAACAGGGGACCCTACGAGCAGTACTTC
>TRBV12-3/TRBV12-4|TRBJ2-1|.|.
CASSLSPWRVNSYNEQFF
TGTGCCAGCAGTTTATCGCCGTGGCGGGTGAACTCCTACAATGAGCAGTTCTTC
>TRBV5-1|TRBJ2-2|TRBD2|.
CASDVSGGAATGELFF
TGCGCCAGCGACGTTAGCGGGGGGGCCGCTACCGGGGAGCTGTTTTTT
>TRBV3-1|TRBJ1-5|.|many
CASSQGLPSSNQPQHF
TGTGCCAGCAGCCAAGGCCTTCCTTCTAGCAATCAGCCCCAGCATTTT
>TRBV4-1|TRBJ1-1|.|.
CASSQERNTEAFF
TGCGCCAGCAGCCAAGAAAGGAACACTGAAGCTTTCTTT
>TRBV15|TRBJ2-7|.|many
CATSRDYNYEQYF
TGTGCCACCAGCAGAGATTATAACTACGAGCAGTACTTC
>TRBV2|TRBJ1-1|.|many
CASMDGTEAFF
TGTGCCAGCATGGACGGCACTGAAGCTTTCTTT
>TRBV20-1|TRBJ2-7|.|.
CSARDFRYEQYF
TGCAGTGCTAGAGATTTTAGGTACGAGCAGTACTTC
>TRBV12-3/TRBV12-4|TRBJ2-1|TRBD2|few
CASSLGGLAGDNEQFF
TGTGCCAGCAGTTTAGGCGGACTAGCGGGAGACAATGAGCAGTTCTTC
>TRBV12-3/TRBV12-4|TRBJ1-4|TRBD1|.
CAFSSSRDRVGTNEKLFF
TGTGCCTTCAGTTCGTCCCGGGACAGGGTAGGGACTAATGAAAAACTGTTTTTT
>TRBV20-1|TRBJ2-1|.|.
CSASKREAYNEQFF
TGCAGTGCTAGTAAGAGGGAGGCCTACAATGAGCAGTTCTTC
>TRBV6-6|TRBJ2-3|.|many
CASRTSTDTQYF
TGTGCCAGCAGGACAAGCACAGATACGCAGTATTTT
>TRBV28|TRBJ2-1|.|.
CASSQNRDEQFF
TGTGCCAGCAGTCAGAACAGGGATGAGCAGTTCTTC
>TRBV19|TRBJ2-1|.|few
CASSIGSREQFF
TGTGCCAGTAGTATAGGGTCTCGTGAGCAGTTCTTC
>TRBV7-9|TRBJ2-4|TRBD2|few
CASSLGSGGAKNIQYF
TGTGCCAGCAGCTTAGGAAGCGGGGGGGCCAAAAACATTCAGTACTTC
>TRBV4-1|TRBJ2-5|.|few
CASSRWRVGQETQYF
TGCGCCAGCAGCCGTTGGAGGGTGGGGCAAGAGACCCAGTACTTC
>TRBV6-1|TRBJ2-7|.|few
CASEDSYEQYF
TGTGCCAGCGAGGATTCCTACGAGCAGTACTTC
>TRBV5-1|TRBJ2-7|TRBD1|.
CASSLAGTGRSYEQYF
TGCGCCAGCAGCCTCGCGGGGACAGGGCGTTCCTACGAGCAGTACTTC
>TRBV20-1|TRBJ2-2|.|few
CSASGPGELFF
TGCAGTGCTTCAGGGCCCGGGGAGCTGTTTTTT
>TRBV10-3|TRBJ1-6|.|many
CAISGTVGDSPLHF
TGTGCCATCAGTGGAACAGTGGGGGATTCACCCCTCCACTTT
>TRBV4-1|TRBJ2-5|.|.
CASSQDQGQRETQYF
TGCGCCAGCAGCCAAGATCAAGGGCAGAGGGAGACCCAGTACTTC
>TRBV20-1|TRBJ2-1|TRBD1|few
CSARGGQGAWNEQFF
TGCAGTGCTAGAGGAGGGCAGGGGGCCTGGAATGAGCAGTTCTTC
>TRBV28|TRBJ2-5|.|few
CASSSSTRDGGWETQYF
TGTGCCAGCAGTTCATCAACCCGGGACGGAGGGTGGGAGACCCAGTACTTC
>TRBV3-1|TRBJ2-1|.|.
CASTQRRTESSYNEQFF
TGTGCCAGCACCCAACGTAGGACTGAGAGCTCCTACAATGAGCAGTTCTTC
>TRBV15|TRBJ1-2|.|few
CATSRDIGQQGRAGYTF
TGTGCCACCAGCAGAGATATAGGTCAGCAGGGGAGGGCTGGCTACACCTTC
>TRBV24-1|TRBJ1-2|TRBD1|few
CATSDGGQGGLLYGYTF
TGTGCCACCAGTGATGGAGGACAGGGAGGTTTATTGTATGGCTACACCTTC
>TRBV7-6|TRBJ1-4|.|few
CASSLFESATNEKLFF
TGTGCCAGCAGCTTATTTGAATCTGCAACTAATGAAAAACTGTTTTTT
>TRBV6-1|TRBJ1-1|.|many
CAVVRNTEAFF
TGTGCCGTAGTACGGAACACTGAAGCTTTCTTT
>TRBV10-3|TRBJ1-2|.|few
CAISDILTNYGYTF
TGTGCCATCAGTGATATACTTACCAACTATGGCTACACCTTC
>TRBV20-1|TRBJ1-1|.|many
CSVDGPEAFF
TGCAGTGTCGATGGGCCTGAAGCTTTCTTT
>TRBV5-1|TRBJ2-3|.|many
CASMDGSSDTQYF
TGCGCCAGCATGGACGGGAGTTCAGATACGCAGTATTTT
>TRBV20-1|TRBJ2-3|TRBD2|.
CSARPGGGRAGGDTQYF
TGCAGTGCTAGACCCGGGGGAGGGAGGGCCGGGGGAGATACGCAGTATTTT
>TRBV18|TRBJ2-7|.|.
CASSFGQPSGYEQYF
TGTGCCAGCTCATTTGGACAACCCTCAGGCTACGAGCAGTACTTC
>TRBV15|TRBJ2-1|.|few
CATSRDPGQGSRAEQFF
TGTGCCACCAGCAGAGATCCTGGTCAGGGTAGTCGCGCTGAGCAGTTCTTC
>TRBV24-1|TRBJ2-1|.|many
CATSDWGDTRNEQFF
TGTGCCACCAGTGATTGGGGGGACACCCGCAATGAGCAGTTCTTC
>TRBV6-5|TRBJ1-1|.|few
CASSYGQGVNTEAFF
TGTGCCAGCAGTTACGGCCAGGGCGTGAACACTGAAGCTTTCTTT
>TRBV20-1|TRBJ2-3|.|.
CSARDLFGQDTQYF
TGCAGTGCTAGAGATCTTTTCGGGCAGGATACGCAGTATTTT
>TRBV7-9|TRBJ1-1|TRBD1|few
CASRRPTQGADTEAFF
TGTGCCAGCAGACGCCCGACGCAGGGGGCGGACACTGAAGCTTTCTTT
>TRBV10-3|TRBJ1-1|TRBD1|few
CAISMGQGANTEAFF
TGTGCCATCAGTATGGGACAGGGGGCGAACACTGAAGCTTTCTTT
>TRBV24-1|TRBJ1-5|.|many
CATSGRSEQPQHF
TGTGCCACCAGTGGGCGAAGCGAACAGCCCCAGCATTTT
>TRBV5-1|TRBJ2-7|TRBD1|many
CASSQHPPGQGANEQYF
TGCGCCAGCAGCCAACATCCCCCGGGACAGGGGGCCAACGAGCAGTACTTC
>TRBV12-3/TRBV12-4|TRBJ2-1|TRBD2|many
CASRRTSGDNNEQFF
TGTGCCAGCAGAAGGACTAGCGGGGATAACAATGAGCAGTTCTTC
>TRBV6-2/TRBV6-3|TRBJ1-5|.|.
CASSTTPEGNQPQHF
TGTGCCAGCAGCACTACCCCGGAGGGGAATCAGCCCCAGCATTTT
>TRBV3-1|TRBJ1-1|.|few
CASSQEWAPRATEAFF
TGTGCCAGCAGCCAAGAGTGGGCGCCTAGGGCCACTGAAGCTTTCTTT
>TRBV29-1|TRBJ2-1|.|many
CSAADSSPGSYNEQFF
TGCAGCGCCGCAGACTCCTCACCAGGCTCCTACAATGAGCAGTTCTTC
>TRBV7-9|TRBJ2-3|TRBD2|.
CASSLATSGVTDTQYF
TGTGCCAGCAGCTTAGCGACTAGCGGGGTCACAGATACGCAGTATTTT
>TRBV2|TRBJ2-1|.|many
CASRMDRETYNEQFF
TGTGCCAGCAGAATGGACAGAGAGACCTACAATGAGCAGTTCTTC
>TRBV28|TRBJ2-7|TRBD1|.
CASSSRQGKLHEQYF
TGTGCCAGCAGTTCCCGACAGGGGAAACTCCACGAGCAGTACTTC
>TRBV27|TRBJ2-1|.|few
CASTIRGGTFNEQFF
TGTGCCAGCACCATTAGGGGGGGGACGTTCAATGAGCAGTTCTTC
>TRBV20-1|TRBJ2-1|.|few
CSAGAGDEQFF
TGCAGTGCGGGGGCCGGGGATGAGCAGTTCTTC
>TRBV12-3/TRBV12-4|TRBJ2-2|TRBD2|.
CACSFSLAGGRNTGELFF
TGTGCCTGCAGTTTCTCACTAGCGGGGGGAAGGAACACCGGGGAGCTGTTTTTT